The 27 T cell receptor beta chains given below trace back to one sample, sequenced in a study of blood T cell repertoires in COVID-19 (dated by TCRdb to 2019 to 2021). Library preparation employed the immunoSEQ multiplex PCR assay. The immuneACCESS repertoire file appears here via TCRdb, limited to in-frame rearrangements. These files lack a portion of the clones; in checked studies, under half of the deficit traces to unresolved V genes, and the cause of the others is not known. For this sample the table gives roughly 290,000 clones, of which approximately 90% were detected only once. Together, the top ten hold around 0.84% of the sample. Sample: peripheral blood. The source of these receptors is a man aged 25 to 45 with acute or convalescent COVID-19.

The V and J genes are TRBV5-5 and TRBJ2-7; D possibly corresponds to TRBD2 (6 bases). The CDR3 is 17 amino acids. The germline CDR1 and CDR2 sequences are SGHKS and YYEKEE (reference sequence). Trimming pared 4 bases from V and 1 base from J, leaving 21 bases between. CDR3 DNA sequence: TGTGCCAGCAGCCCTGCTCCGGTTAGCGGACTATCCTACGAGCAGTACTTC. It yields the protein CASSPAPVSGLSYEQYF.

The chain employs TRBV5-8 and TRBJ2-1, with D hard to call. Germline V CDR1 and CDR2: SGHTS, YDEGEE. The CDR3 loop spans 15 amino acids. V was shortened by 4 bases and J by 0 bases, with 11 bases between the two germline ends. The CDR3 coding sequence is TGTGCCAGCAGCCCGCTAAGTAGCTCCTACAATGAGCAGTTCTTC. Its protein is CASSPLSSSYNEQFF.

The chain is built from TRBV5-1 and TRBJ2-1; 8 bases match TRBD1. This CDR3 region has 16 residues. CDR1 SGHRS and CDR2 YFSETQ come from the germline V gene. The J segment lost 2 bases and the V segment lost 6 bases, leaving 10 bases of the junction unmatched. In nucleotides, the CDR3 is TGCGCCAGCATTATTTCCCCAGGGGGCCCCTACAATGAGCAGTTCTTC. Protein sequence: CASIISPGGPYNEQFF.

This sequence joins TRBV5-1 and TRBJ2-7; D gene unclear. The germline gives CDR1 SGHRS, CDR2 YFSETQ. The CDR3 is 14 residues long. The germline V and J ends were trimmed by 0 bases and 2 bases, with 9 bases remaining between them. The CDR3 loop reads CASSLAQSPYEQYF. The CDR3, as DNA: TGCGCCAGCAGCTTGGCACAATCCCCCTACGAGCAGTACTTC.

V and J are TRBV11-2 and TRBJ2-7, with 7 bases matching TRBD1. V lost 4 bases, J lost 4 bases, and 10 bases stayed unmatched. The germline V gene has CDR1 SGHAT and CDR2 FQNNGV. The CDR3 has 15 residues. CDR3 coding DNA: TGTGCCAGCAGCTATCCCCTTCGGGGACAGTACGAGCAGTACTTC. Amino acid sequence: CASSYPLRGQYEQYF.

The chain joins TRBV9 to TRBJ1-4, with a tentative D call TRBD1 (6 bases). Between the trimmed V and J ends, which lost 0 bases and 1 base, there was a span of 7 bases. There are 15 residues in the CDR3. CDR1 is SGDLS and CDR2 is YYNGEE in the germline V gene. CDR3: CASSVETGTNEKLFF. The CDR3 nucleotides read TGTGCCAGCAGCGTAGAGACAGGAACTAATGAAAAACTGTTTTTT.

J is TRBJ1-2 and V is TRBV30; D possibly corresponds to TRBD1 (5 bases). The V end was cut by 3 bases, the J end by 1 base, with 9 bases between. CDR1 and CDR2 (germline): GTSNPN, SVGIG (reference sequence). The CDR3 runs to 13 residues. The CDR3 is CAWRDTYNYGYTF. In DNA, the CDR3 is TGTGCCTGGAGGGACACCTATAACTATGGCTACACCTTC.

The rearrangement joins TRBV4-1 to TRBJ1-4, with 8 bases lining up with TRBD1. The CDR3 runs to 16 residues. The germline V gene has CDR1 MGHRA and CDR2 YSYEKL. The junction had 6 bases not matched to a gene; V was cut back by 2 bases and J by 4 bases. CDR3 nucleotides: TGCGCCAGCAGCCAATCCGGGACAGGTAATAATGAAAAACTGTTTTTT. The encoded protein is CASSQSGTGNNEKLFF.

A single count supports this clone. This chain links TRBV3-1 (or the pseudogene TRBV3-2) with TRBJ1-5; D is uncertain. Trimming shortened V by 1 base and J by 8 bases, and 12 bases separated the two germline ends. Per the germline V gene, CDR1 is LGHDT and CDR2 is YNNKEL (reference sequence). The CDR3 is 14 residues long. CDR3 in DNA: TGTGCCAGCAGCCAAGCCAAAGGGAGGGAGCCCCAGCATTTT. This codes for CASSQAKGREPQHF.

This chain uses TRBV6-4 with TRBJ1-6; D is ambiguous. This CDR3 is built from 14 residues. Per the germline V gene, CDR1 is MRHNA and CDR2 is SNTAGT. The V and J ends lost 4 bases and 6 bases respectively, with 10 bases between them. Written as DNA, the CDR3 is TGTGCCAGCAGTGTCGGTCGTAGTAATTCACCCCTCCACTTT. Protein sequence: CASSVGRSNSPLHF.

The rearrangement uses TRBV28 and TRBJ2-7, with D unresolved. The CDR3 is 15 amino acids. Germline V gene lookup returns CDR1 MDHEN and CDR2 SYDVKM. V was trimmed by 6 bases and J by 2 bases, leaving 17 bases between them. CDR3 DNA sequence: TGTGCCAGCAGAACTAACCCCAACAATCCCTACGAGCAGTACTTC. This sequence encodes CASRTNPNNPYEQYF.

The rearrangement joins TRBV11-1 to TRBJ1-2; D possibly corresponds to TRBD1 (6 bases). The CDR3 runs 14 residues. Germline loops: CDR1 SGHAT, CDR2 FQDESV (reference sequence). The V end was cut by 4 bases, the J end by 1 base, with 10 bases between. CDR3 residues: CASSSSGDNYGYTF. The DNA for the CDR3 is TGTGCCAGCAGCTCATCAGGGGATAACTATGGCTACACCTTC.

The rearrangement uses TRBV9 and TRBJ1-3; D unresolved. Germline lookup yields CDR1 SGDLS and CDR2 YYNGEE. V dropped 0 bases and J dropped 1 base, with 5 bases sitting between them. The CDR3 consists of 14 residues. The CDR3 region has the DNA TGTGCCAGCAGCGTAGGACTATCTGGAAACACCATATATTTT. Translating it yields CASSVGLSGNTIYF.

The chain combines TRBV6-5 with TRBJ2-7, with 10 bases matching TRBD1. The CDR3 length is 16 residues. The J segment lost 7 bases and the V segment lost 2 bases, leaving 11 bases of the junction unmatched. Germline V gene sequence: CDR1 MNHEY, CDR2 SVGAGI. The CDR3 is CASSYRPGQGSWEQYF. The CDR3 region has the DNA TGTGCCAGCAGTTACCGTCCGGGACAGGGGTCGTGGGAGCAGTACTTC.

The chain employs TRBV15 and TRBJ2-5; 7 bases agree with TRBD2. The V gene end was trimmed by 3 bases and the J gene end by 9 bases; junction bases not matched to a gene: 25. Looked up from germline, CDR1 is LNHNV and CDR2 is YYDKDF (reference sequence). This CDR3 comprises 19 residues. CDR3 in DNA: TGTGCCACCAGCAGGAACCCTCTCAGGTCCGGGAGGCCGCGGTGGTCCCAGTACTTC. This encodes CATSRNPLRSGRPRWSQYF.

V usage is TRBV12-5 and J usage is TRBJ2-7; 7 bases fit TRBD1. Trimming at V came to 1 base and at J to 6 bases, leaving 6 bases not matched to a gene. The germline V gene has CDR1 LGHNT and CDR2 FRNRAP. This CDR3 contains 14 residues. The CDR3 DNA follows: TGTGCTAGTGGTTTGGGACAGGGTTTCGCCGAGCAGTACTTC. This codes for CASGLGQGFAEQYF.

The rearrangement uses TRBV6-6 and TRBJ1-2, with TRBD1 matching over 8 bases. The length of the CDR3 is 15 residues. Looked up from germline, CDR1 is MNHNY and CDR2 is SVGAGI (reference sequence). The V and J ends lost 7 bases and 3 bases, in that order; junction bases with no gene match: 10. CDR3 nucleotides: TGTGCCAGCACCCTTGACAGGGGTTCGGACTATGGCTACACCTTC. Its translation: CASTLDRGSDYGYTF.

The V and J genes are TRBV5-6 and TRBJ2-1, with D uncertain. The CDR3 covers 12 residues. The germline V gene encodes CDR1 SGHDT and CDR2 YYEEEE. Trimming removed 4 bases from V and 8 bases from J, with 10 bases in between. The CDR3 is CASSPRGDEQFF. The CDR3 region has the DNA TGTGCCAGCAGCCCTCGAGGCGATGAGCAGTTCTTC.

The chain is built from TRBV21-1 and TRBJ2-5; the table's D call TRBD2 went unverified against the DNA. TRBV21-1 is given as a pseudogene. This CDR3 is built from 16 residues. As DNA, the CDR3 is TGTGCCAGCAGCGAAAAGAGAGGGCCAATACAAGAGACCCAGTACTTC. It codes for CASSEKRGPIQETQYF.

CDR3 region: CASSTNVMSGTGGDGYTF. The CDR3 nucleotides read TGCGCCAGCAGCACGAATGTAATGTCCGGGACAGGGGGAGACGGCTACACCTTC. The chain links TRBV5-1 to TRBJ1-2, with 11 bases matching TRBD1. The V gene end was trimmed by 4 bases and the J gene end by 8 bases; junction bases not matched to a gene: 19. The CDR3 totals 18 residues. Germline CDR1 is SGHRS and CDR2 is YFSETQ.

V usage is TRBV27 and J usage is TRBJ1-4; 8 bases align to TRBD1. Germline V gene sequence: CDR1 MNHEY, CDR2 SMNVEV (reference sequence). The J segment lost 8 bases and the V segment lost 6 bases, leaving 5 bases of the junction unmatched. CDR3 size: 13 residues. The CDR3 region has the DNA TGTGCCAGCAGACTGACAGGGGCGGAAAAACTGTTTTTT. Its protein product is CASRLTGAEKLFF. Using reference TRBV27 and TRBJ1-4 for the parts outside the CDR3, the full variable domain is EAQVTQNPRYLITVTGKKLTVTCSQNMNHEYMSWYRQDPGLGLRQIYYSMNVEVTDKGDVPEGYKVSRKEKRNFPLILESPSPNQTSLYFCASRLTGAEKLFFGSGTQLSVL.

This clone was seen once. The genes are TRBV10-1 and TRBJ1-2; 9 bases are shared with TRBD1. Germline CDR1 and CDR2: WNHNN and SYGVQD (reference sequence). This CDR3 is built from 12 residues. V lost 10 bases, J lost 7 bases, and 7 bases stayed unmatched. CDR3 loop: CATTGGAGGYTF. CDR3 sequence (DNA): TGCGCCACCACAGGGGGCGCAGGTGGCTACACCTTC.

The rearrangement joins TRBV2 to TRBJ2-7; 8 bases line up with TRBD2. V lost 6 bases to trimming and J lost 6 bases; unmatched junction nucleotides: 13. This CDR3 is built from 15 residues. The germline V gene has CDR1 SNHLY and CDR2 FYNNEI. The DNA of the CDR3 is TGTGCCAGCAGCACGAGCAGGGTACTAGCGGCCGAGCAGTACTTC. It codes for CASSTSRVLAAEQYF.

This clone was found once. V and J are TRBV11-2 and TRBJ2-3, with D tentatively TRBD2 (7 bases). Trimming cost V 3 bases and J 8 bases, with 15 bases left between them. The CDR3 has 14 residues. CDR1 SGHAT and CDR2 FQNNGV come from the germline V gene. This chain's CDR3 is CASSFRGGATTQYF. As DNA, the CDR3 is TGTGCCAGCAGCTTTAGGGGGGGGGCTACTACGCAGTATTTT.

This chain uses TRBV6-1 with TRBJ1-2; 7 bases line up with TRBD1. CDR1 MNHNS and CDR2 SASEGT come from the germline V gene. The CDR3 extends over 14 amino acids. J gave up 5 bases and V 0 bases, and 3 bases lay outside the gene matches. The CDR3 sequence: CASSEARGLYGYTF. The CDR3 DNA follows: TGTGCCAGCAGTGAAGCGAGGGGGCTTTATGGCTACACCTTC.

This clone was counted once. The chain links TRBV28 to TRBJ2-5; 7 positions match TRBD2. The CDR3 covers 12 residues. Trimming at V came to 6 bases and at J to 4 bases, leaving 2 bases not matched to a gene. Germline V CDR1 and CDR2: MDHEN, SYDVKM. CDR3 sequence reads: CASRSGGETQYF. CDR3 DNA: TGTGCCAGCAGATCGGGGGGAGAGACCCAGTACTTC.

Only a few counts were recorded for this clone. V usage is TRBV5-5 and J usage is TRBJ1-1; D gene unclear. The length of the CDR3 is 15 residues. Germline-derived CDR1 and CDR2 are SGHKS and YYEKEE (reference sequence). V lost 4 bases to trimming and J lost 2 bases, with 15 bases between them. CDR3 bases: TGTGCCAGCAGCCCCCAATACGGGATTAACACTGAAGCTTTCTTT. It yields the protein CASSPQYGINTEAFF. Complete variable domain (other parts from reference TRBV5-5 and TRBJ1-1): DAGVTQSPTHLIKTRGQQVTLRCSPISGHKSVSWYQQVLGQGPQFIFQYYEKEERGRGNFPDRFSARQFPNYSSELNVNALLLGDSALYLCASSPQYGINTEAFFGQGTRLTVV.